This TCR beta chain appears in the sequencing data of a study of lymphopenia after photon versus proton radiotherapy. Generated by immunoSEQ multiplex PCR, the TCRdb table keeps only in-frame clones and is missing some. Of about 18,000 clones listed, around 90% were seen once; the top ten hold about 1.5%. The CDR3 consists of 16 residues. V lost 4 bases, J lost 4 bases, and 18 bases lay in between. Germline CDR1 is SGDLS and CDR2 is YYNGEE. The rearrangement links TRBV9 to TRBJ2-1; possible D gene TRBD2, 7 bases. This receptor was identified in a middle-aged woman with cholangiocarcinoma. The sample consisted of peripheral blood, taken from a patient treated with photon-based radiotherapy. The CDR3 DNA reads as TGTGCCAGCAGCCAGGGGAGCGGGAACCGATACAATGAGCAGTTCTTC. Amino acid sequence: CASSQGSGNRYNEQFF.